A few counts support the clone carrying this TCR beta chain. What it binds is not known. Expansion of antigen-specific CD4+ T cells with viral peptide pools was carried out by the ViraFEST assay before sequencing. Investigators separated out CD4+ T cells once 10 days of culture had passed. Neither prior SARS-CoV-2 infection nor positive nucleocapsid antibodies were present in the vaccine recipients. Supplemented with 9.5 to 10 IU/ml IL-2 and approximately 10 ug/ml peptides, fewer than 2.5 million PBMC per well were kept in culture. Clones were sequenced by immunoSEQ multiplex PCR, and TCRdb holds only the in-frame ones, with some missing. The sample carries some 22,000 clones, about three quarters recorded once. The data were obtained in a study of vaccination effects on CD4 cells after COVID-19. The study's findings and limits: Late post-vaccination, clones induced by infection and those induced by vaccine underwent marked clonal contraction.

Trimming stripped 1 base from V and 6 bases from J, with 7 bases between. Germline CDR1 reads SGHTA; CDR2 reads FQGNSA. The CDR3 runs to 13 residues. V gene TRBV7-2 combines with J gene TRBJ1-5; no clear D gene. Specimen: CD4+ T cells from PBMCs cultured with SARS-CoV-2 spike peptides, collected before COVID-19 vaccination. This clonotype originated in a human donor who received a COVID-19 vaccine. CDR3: CASSLDGVQPQHF. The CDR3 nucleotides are TGTGCCAGCAGCTTAGATGGGGTTCAGCCCCAGCATTTT.